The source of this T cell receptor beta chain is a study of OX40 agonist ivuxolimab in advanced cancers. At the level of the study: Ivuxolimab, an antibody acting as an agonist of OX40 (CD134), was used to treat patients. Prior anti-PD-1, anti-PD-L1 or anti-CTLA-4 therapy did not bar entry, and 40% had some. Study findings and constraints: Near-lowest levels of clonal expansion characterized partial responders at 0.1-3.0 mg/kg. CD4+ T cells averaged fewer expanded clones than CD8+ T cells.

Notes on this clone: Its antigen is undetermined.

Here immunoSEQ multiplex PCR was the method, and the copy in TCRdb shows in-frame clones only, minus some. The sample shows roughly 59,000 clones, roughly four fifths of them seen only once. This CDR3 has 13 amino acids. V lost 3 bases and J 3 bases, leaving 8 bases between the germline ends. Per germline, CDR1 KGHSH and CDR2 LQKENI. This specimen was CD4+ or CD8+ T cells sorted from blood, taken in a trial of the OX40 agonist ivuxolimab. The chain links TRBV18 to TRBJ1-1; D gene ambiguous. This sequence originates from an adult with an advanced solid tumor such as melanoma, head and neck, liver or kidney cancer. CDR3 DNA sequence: TGTGCCAGCTCACCCGCCCAGGACACTGAAGCTTTCTTT. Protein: CASSPAQDTEAFF. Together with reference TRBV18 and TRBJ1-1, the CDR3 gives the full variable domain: NAGVMQNPRHLVRRRGQEARLRCSPMKGHSHVYWYRQLPEEGLKFMVYLQKENIIDESGMPKERFSAEFPKEGPSILRIQQVVRGDSAAYFCASSPAQDTEAFFGQGTRLTVV.